One and the same sample provided the 27 T cell receptor beta chains below, sequenced in a study of CD8+CD57+ T cells in acquired aplastic anemia. Patients who underwent sequencing had shown CD8+CD57+ cell expansion by flow cytometry. Genomic DNA acted as the template from which TCR beta VDJ combination and CDR3 sequence profiling were carried out. A single record per CDR3 protein comes from TCRdb applying MiXCR to the reads. The data contain approximately 300,000 distinct CDR3 sequences, roughly 61% of them singletons. Sequenced: sorted CD4+, CD8+, or CD8+CD57+ T cells (not recorded which) from PBMCs. The receptors shown here come from a human donor with aplastic anemia.

Comment on this clonotype: Given the absence of the conserved phenylalanine or tryptophan at the CDR3 end, a read error is likely. The V and J genes are TRBV13 and TRBJ2-7, with TRBD1 matching 10 bases. The germline V gene has CDR1 PRHDT and CDR2 FYEKMQ (reference sequence). The trim removed 3 bases at V and 1 base at J, leaving 18 bases unmatched. The CDR3 runs to 20 residues. The DNA for the CDR3 is TGTGCCAGCAGCTTGACACCACCGGGACAGGGGACCCTATCGTCCTACGAGCAGTACCTC. Amino acid sequence: CASSLTPPGQGTLSSYEQYL.

This rearrangement joins TRBV7-9 to TRBJ1-2; TRBD1 matches at 10 bases. Per germline, CDR1 SEHNR and CDR2 FQNEAQ (reference sequence). CDR3 length: 17 amino acids. V trimming: 1 base; J trimming: 8 bases; junction bases outside the gene matches: 13. CDR3 protein: CASSLDFEDRGLRGYTF. CDR3 in DNA: TGTGCCAGCAGCTTAGACTTTGAGGACAGGGGGTTGAGAGGCTACACCTTC.

This rearrangement joins TRBV20-1 to TRBJ1-1; no firm D call. Trimming removed 3 bases from V and 0 bases from J, with 5 bases in between. CDR3 size: 12 residues. Looked up from germline, CDR1 is DFQATT and CDR2 is SNEGSKA (reference sequence). The CDR3 DNA reads as TGCAGTGCTAGCACGGTGAACACTGAAGCTTTCTTT. The encoded protein is CSASTVNTEAFF.

This clonotype came up a few times. The genes are TRBV5-1 and TRBJ1-1; no clear D. Germline assignment: CDR1 SGHRS and CDR2 YFSETQ. V dropped 5 bases and J dropped 6 bases, with 8 bases sitting between them. CDR3 size: 11 residues. In DNA, the CDR3 is TGCGCCAGCAGTAAGGGTTCTGAAGCTTTCTTT. This translates into CASSKGSEAFF.

The chain's CDR3 is CASSFGSLGSGYTF. For the CDR3, the DNA is TGTGCCAGCAGCTTTGGGAGTCTTGGCAGCGGCTACACCTTC. The chain carries TRBV7-2 and TRBJ1-2, with D unclear. This CDR3 has 14 amino acids. CDR1 is SGHTA and CDR2 is FQGNSA in the germline V gene. Trimming cost V 3 bases and J 8 bases, with 16 bases left between them.

The chain combines TRBV24-1 with TRBJ1-2; 8 bases map to TRBD1. Germline V lookup: CDR1 KGHDR, CDR2 SFDVKD. The CDR3 consists of 14 residues. Trimming took 3 bases from V and 3 from J; bases not matched to a gene: 2. The CDR3 DNA follows: TGTGCCACCAGTGATCCGGGACAGGACTATGGCTACACCTTC. This sequence encodes CATSDPGQDYGYTF.

In this sample, this clonotype turned up many times. The J gene is TRBJ1-2, the V gene TRBV19, with 7 nucleotides matching TRBD1. Trimming took 4 bases from V and 0 from J; bases not matched to a gene: 5. This CDR3 comprises 15 residues. Germline V gene lookup returns CDR1 LNHDA and CDR2 SQIVND (reference sequence). CDR3 sequence reads: CASSSPGQTNYGYTF. The CDR3 region has the DNA TGTGCCAGTAGTAGCCCGGGACAGACTAACTATGGCTACACCTTC.

The rearrangement links TRBV29-1 to TRBJ1-1; 9 nucleotides line up with TRBD1. The CDR3 length is 15 residues. Germline V gene data show CDR1 as SQVTM and CDR2 as ANQGSEA. With 3 bases clipped from V and 4 bases from J, the junction kept 9 bases outside the gene matches. The CDR3 sequence is CSVDTEGQGATEAFF. Written as DNA, the CDR3 is TGCAGCGTTGACACGGAGGGACAGGGCGCCACTGAAGCTTTCTTT.

V is TRBV20-1 and J is TRBJ2-1; D is unclear. CDR1 and CDR2 from the germline V gene are DFQATT and SNEGSKA (reference sequence). The CDR3 spans 11 residues. With 2 bases removed from V and 4 bases from J, the gap between germline ends came to 3 bases. Written as DNA, the CDR3 is TGCAGTGCTAGATGGTACAATGAGCAGTTCTTC. This encodes CSARWYNEQFF.

The chain links TRBV29-1 to TRBJ2-2; 9 bases fit TRBD2. The length of the CDR3 is 13 residues. The germline V gene has CDR1 SQVTM and CDR2 ANQGSEA. After removal of 7 bases from V and 6 bases from J, the junction contained 6 bases not matched to a gene. CDR3: CSGLRGRAGELFF. The CDR3 DNA reads TGCAGCGGACTACGCGGGAGGGCCGGGGAGCTGTTTTTT.

Concerning this clonotype itself: The junction departs from germline at one end; a sequencing error may be responsible. V and J are TRBV5-1 and TRBJ1-6; D is unclear. The CDR3 has 12 amino acids. Germline values: CDR1 SGHRS, CDR2 YFSETQ. The CDR3 DNA follows: TGCGCCAGCAGCTTGGATGGGTCACCCCCCCACTTT. Encoded protein: CASSLDGSPPHF.

This chain connects TRBV29-1 to TRBJ2-7; D uncertain. Trimming left V 4 bases short and J 2 bases short, with 18 bases between. The CDR3 spans 15 residues. CDR1 is SQVTM and CDR2 is ANQGSEA in the germline V gene. CDR3 in DNA: TGCAGCGTTGTACCCGCACGTATGCAGACCTACGAGCAGTACTTC. Translating it yields CSVVPARMQTYEQYF.

This clonotype occurred once. One junction end does not reproduce the germline sequence, and a read error may be involved. The V call is TRBV14, the J call TRBJ2-7; D uncertain. Germline V lookup: CDR1 SGHDN, CDR2 FVKESK. This CDR3 has 12 amino acids. Here the CDR3 reads CAGSQERLEQYF. The CDR3 region has the DNA TGTGCCGGCAGCCAAGAGAGGCTTGAGCAGTACTTC. The full variable domain, with the rest looked up from reference TRBV14 and TRBJ2-7, is EAGVTQFPSHSVIEKGQTVTLRCDPISGHDNLYWYRRVMGKEIKFLLHFVKESKQDESGMPNNRFLAERTGGTYSTLKVQPAELEDSGVYFCAGSQERLEQYFGPGTRLTVT.

The CDR3 DNA reads TGTGCCAGCACCTTACCCCTTCCAGGTCAGCCCCAGCATTTT. Encoded protein: CASTLPLPGQPQHF. The chain couples TRBV6-6 to TRBJ1-5; D uncertain. V lost 7 bases and J lost 6, with 16 bases in between. CDR1 is MNHNY, CDR2 SVGAGI, per germline (reference sequence). CDR3 size: 14 residues.

The table lists this clonotype with a count of one. The rearrangement uses TRBV19 and TRBJ2-5; 8 bases match TRBD1. Germline V gene sequence: CDR1 LNHDA, CDR2 SQIVND (reference sequence). The CDR3 is 15 residues long. V dropped 5 bases and J dropped 1; count of bases not matched to a gene: 6. The CDR3 is CASSYSGQVQETQYF. Written as DNA, the CDR3 is TGTGCCAGTAGTTACTCGGGACAGGTCCAAGAGACCCAGTACTTC.

The chain uses TRBV2 and TRBJ1-2; possible D gene TRBD1, 6 bases. Trimming took 6 bases from V and 7 from J, leaving 9 bases between them. The V gene's germline CDR1 is SNHLY and CDR2 FYNNEI. This CDR3 contains 11 residues. CDR3 sequence reads: CASSGGAGYTF. The CDR3 coding sequence is TGTGCCAGCAGCGGGGGGGCTGGCTACACCTTC. Complete variable domain (other parts from reference TRBV2 and TRBJ1-2): EPEVTQTPSHQVTQMGQEVILRCVPISNHLYFYWYRQILGQKVEFLVSFYNNEISEKSEIFDDQFSVERPDGSNFTLKIRSTKLEDSAMYFCASSGGAGYTFGSGTRLTVV.

CDR3 protein: CASRGDRASNQPQHF. DNA for the CDR3: TGTGCCAGCAGAGGGGACAGGGCCAGCAATCAGCCCCAGCATTTT. This sequence joins TRBV9 and TRBJ1-5, with TRBD1 matching 9 bases. The CDR3 runs 15 residues. With V trimmed by 5 bases and J by 1 base, 4 bases remained unmatched. Germline V gives CDR1 SGDLS, CDR2 YYNGEE.

This clonotype showed up many times. This sequence joins TRBV10-3 and TRBJ2-3; TRBD1 matches 7 bases. Germline lookup yields CDR1 ENHRY and CDR2 SYGVKD. Trimming at V came to 0 bases and at J to 4 bases, leaving 7 bases not matched to a gene. The CDR3 covers 16 residues. The CDR3 spells CAISESSGGNADTQYF. The DNA of the CDR3 is TGTGCCATCAGTGAGTCGTCAGGGGGAAACGCAGATACGCAGTATTTT.

Ten or more counts support this clonotype. The rearrangement uses TRBV10-1 and TRBJ2-1; 7 positions match TRBD1. Trimming at V came to 5 bases and at J to 8 bases, leaving 9 bases not matched to a gene. This CDR3 contains 14 residues. Per the germline V gene, CDR1 is WNHNN and CDR2 is SYGVQD (reference sequence). The chain's CDR3 is CASSSGQVGDEQFF. The CDR3 DNA follows: TGCGCCAGCAGTAGCGGACAGGTTGGGGATGAGCAGTTCTTC.

The chain couples TRBV7-2 to TRBJ1-5; no reliable D call. The CDR3 runs 14 residues. The ends were cut back, 0 bases at V and 7 bases at J, with 10 bases in the middle. Germline loops: CDR1 SGHTA, CDR2 FQGNSA. CDR3 amino acids: CASSLAVVGQPQHF. Written as DNA, the CDR3 is TGTGCCAGCAGCTTAGCGGTGGTGGGACAGCCCCAGCATTTT.

This clonotype has only a few counts. This chain links TRBV12-3 or TRBV12-4 with TRBJ2-7; D perhaps matches TRBD1 (6 bases). CDR3 length: 17 residues. V lost 6 bases and J 3 bases, leaving 24 bases between the germline ends. In nucleotides, the CDR3 is TGTGCCAGCAGCGCCTCAGACAAGGGGGTCCAGGGCTACGAGCAGTACTTC. It yields the protein CASSASDKGVQGYEQYF.

The V and J genes are TRBV7-9 and TRBJ2-7; tentatively, D is TRBD1 (6 bases). CDR1 and CDR2 (germline): SEHNR, FQNEAQ (reference sequence). This CDR3 region has 15 residues. The V and J ends lost 5 bases and 3 bases respectively, with 17 bases between them. CDR3 coding DNA: TGTGCCAGCAGCCGGAGCCATCGGGACAACTACGAGCAGTACTTC. Translation: CASSRSHRDNYEQYF.

This clonotype was seen repeatedly, ten times or more. This chain links TRBV7-9 with TRBJ1-1; D unresolved. Deletions cut 4 bases from V and 0 bases from J, with 12 bases between. This CDR3 has 15 amino acids. Germline V lookup: CDR1 SEHNR, CDR2 FQNEAQ (reference sequence). The CDR3 region is CASSYHGGMNTEAFF. The CDR3 nucleotides are TGTGCCAGCAGCTATCACGGTGGAATGAACACTGAAGCTTTCTTT.

This clonotype occurred a few times. V is TRBV7-2 and J is TRBJ1-4, with a tentative D call TRBD1 (6 bases). The germline gives CDR1 SGHTA, CDR2 FQGNSA. Trimming pared 7 bases from V and 4 bases from J, leaving 10 bases between. This CDR3 is 13 amino acids long. The DNA for the CDR3 is TGTGCCAGCACCTCGGACAGTAATGAAAAACTGTTTTTT. Encoded protein: CASTSDSNEKLFF.

J is TRBJ2-7 and V is TRBV20-1, with 7 bases identical to TRBD1. The V gene's germline CDR1 is DFQATT and CDR2 SNEGSKA (reference sequence). The length of the CDR3 is 15 residues. Trimming at V came to 2 bases and at J to 5 bases, leaving 12 bases not matched to a gene. The DNA of the CDR3 is TGCAGTGCTAGATGGGAAGACAGGGCTCGACACGAGCAGTACTTC. This gives the protein CSARWEDRARHEQYF.

This rearrangement joins TRBV5-1 to TRBJ1-2, with 9 bases identical to TRBD1. CDR3 length: 16 amino acids. J gave up 2 bases and V 3 bases, and 8 bases lay outside the gene matches. The germline V gene encodes CDR1 SGHRS and CDR2 YFSETQ. CDR3 DNA: TGCGCCAGCAGCTCGGAAGGGACAGGGAGCAACTATGGCTACACCTTC. This sequence encodes CASSSEGTGSNYGYTF.

The chain is built from TRBV9 and TRBJ1-1; perhaps TRBD1 as D (5 bases). Trimming removed 0 bases from V and 1 base from J, with 7 bases in between. The CDR3 spans 14 residues. Germline V gene sequence: CDR1 SGDLS, CDR2 YYNGEE. Written as DNA, the CDR3 is TGTGCCAGCAGCGTAGGGGGCTGGAACACTGAAGCTTTCTTT. Protein product: CASSVGGWNTEAFF. Using reference TRBV9 and TRBJ1-1 for the parts outside the CDR3, the full variable domain is DSGVTQTPKHLITATGQRVTLRCSPRSGDLSVYWYQQSLDQGLQFLIQYYNGEERAKGNILERFSAQQFPDLHSELNLSSLELGDSALYFCASSVGGWNTEAFFGQGTRLTVV.